This T cell receptor beta chain came from a study of CD8 T cells in ankylosing spondylitis. Study results and caveats: Some of these motif variants have turned up before, in reports on reactive arthritis synovial fluid and blood. CD8+ disease-linked clones were present at relatively low frequencies in blood. It was reported that disease-linked clones were significantly enriched in matched ankylosing spondylitis synovial fluid. Ankylosing spondylitis blood appeared to carry a characteristic TCR beta motif of fewer than 10 highly homologous variants.

Libraries for TCR beta were made by quantitative 5'-RACE with molecular barcodes. TCRdb re-called the 5' RACE reads through MiXCR, storing one row per CDR3 protein. The sample lists about 400,000 distinct CDR3 sequences, 20% to 25% seen once, with approximately 16% in the top ten. A remark on this clonotype: Its antigen is undetermined.

The receptor was isolated from a male donor with ankylosing spondylitis. The specimen sequenced was blood, either unsorted or a sorted T cell fraction (not recorded which).

The CDR3 DNA follows: TGTGCCAGCAACCAACCCGGGACCACCTACGAGCAGTACTTC. Amino acids: CASNQPGTTYEQYF. V and J are TRBV6-1 and TRBJ2-7; D may correspond to TRBD1 or TRBD2 (5 bases each). The germline V gene has CDR1 MNHNS and CDR2 SASEGT. The CDR3 loop spans 14 amino acids. The V end was cut by 7 bases, the J end by 2 bases, with 15 bases between.